A single sample is the source of the 5 T cell receptor beta chains below, sequenced in a study of blood T cell repertoires in COVID-19. Produced via immunoSEQ multiplex PCR; TCRdb's table is partial and in-frame only. This sample has 100,000 to 150,000 clones; about 90% occur once, and the top ten carry approximately 3.6%. The sequenced sample was peripheral blood. These receptors were obtained from a woman in her sixties or seventies with acute or convalescent COVID-19.

The V and J genes are TRBV3-1 (or the pseudogene TRBV3-2) and TRBJ1-1, with D maybe TRBD1 (6 bases). CDR3 length: 13 amino acids. Between the trimmed V and J ends, which lost 2 bases and 7 bases, there was a span of 11 bases. From germline, CDR1 is LGHDT and CDR2 YNNKEL (reference sequence). CDR3 sequence: CASSQPTGYEAFF. The DNA for the CDR3 is TGTGCCAGCAGCCAACCTACAGGGTATGAAGCTTTCTTT.

This clone was recorded only once. This chain links TRBV28 with TRBJ1-2, with D perhaps TRBD1 (5 bases). This CDR3 has 15 amino acids. Germline V gene sequence: CDR1 MDHEN, CDR2 SYDVKM. V was trimmed by 3 bases and J by 8 bases, leaving 19 bases between them. CDR3: CASSLGLLDSRGYTF. The CDR3 DNA reads as TGTGCCAGCAGTTTGGGGCTCCTCGACTCGAGGGGCTACACCTTC.

This clone occurred once. The junction departs from the called germline gene at one end, perhaps through a read error. This chain connects TRBV11-3 to TRBJ2-1; 7 nucleotides match TRBD2. CDR3 size: 15 residues. CDR1 and CDR2 (germline): SGHNT, YENEEA. The CDR3, as DNA: TGTGCCAGCAGCCCACGAGCGGGATCCTCCAATGAGCAGTTCTTC. It yields the protein CASSPRAGSSNEQFF.

This chain uses TRBV7-9 with TRBJ1-3; 7 bases fit TRBD1. Trimming took 1 base from V and 0 from J; bases not matched to a gene: 6. Germline values: CDR1 SEHNR, CDR2 FQNEAQ (reference sequence). This CDR3 contains 17 residues. The CDR3: CASSLGLSGGSGNTIYF. The CDR3 DNA reads TGTGCCAGCAGCTTAGGATTATCAGGGGGCTCTGGAAACACCATATATTTT. Full variable domain (missing parts from reference TRBV7-9 and TRBJ1-3): DTGVSQNPRHKITKRGQNVTFRCDPISEHNRLYWYRQTLGQGPEFLTYFQNEAQLEKSRLLSDRFSAERPKGSFSTLEIQRTEQGDSAMYLCASSLGLSGGSGNTIYFGEGSWLTVV.

The chain couples TRBV6-5 to TRBJ2-1, with TRBD2 as a possible D gene (5 bases). The V end was cut by 7 bases, the J end by 9 bases, with 13 bases between. CDR1 and CDR2 (germline): MNHEY, SVGAGI. This CDR3 has 12 amino acids. The CDR3 DNA reads as TGTGCCAGCACCCGGACGGGGTTTGAGCAGTTCTTC. It translates to CASTRTGFEQFF.